Following are 10 T cell receptor beta chains from one sample sequenced in a study of blood T cell repertoires in COVID-19. Assay used: immunoSEQ multiplex PCR; TCRdb lists only in-frame clones, some missing. The table includes 260,000 or so clones, roughly 88% detected once. Sequenced sample: peripheral blood. These receptors originate from a human donor in a cohort sampled during active COVID-19.

This rearrangement joins TRBV29-1 to TRBJ2-4; 7 nucleotides match TRBD1. The germline CDR1 and CDR2 sequences are SQVTM and ANQGSEA. V gave up 5 bases and J gave up 4 bases; unmatched junction bases: 5. This CDR3 is built from 13 residues. CDR3 amino acids: CSVMWDRKNIQYF. The DNA of the CDR3 is TGCAGCGTTATGTGGGACAGAAAAAACATTCAGTACTTC.

CDR3 in amino acids: CASSPLLADEKLFF. CDR3 DNA: TGTGCCAGCTCACCATTATTAGCGGATGAAAAACTGTTTTTT. The chain has TRBV18 and TRBJ1-4; D is ambiguous. CDR3 length: 14 amino acids. In germline, CDR1 is KGHSH, CDR2 LQKENI. Trimming shortened V by 2 bases and J by 6 bases, and 10 bases separated the two germline ends.

The genes are TRBV14 and TRBJ2-7; 7 positions match TRBD1. Germline V gene data show CDR1 as SGHDN and CDR2 as FVKESK. Trimming took 2 bases from V and 5 from J; bases not matched to a gene: 9. The CDR3 runs 15 residues. CDR3 bases: TGTGCCAGCAGCCAATTAACAGGGGTTATGGACGAGCAGTACTTC. This encodes CASSQLTGVMDEQYF.

The chain combines TRBV3-1 (or the pseudogene TRBV3-2) with TRBJ2-5; 10 bases match TRBD2. This CDR3 contains 17 residues. After removal of 3 bases from V and 3 bases from J, the junction contained 10 bases not matched to a gene. Per the germline V gene, CDR1 is LGHDT and CDR2 is YNNKEL (reference sequence). The CDR3, as DNA: TGTGCCAGCAGCCATGAGGGTCTAGCGGGAGTAGAAGAGACCCAGTACTTC. Amino acid sequence: CASSHEGLAGVEETQYF.

J is TRBJ1-2 and V is TRBV11-2; D remains unclear. Germline CDR1 SGHAT, CDR2 FQNNGV. Trimming shortened V by 2 bases and J by 1 base, and 5 bases separated the two germline ends. The CDR3 runs to 13 residues. The CDR3 nucleotides are TGTGCCAGCAGCTTATACAGTAACTATGGCTACACCTTC. Its protein is CASSLYSNYGYTF.

V is TRBV28 and J is TRBJ2-7; TRBD1 might be the D (6 bases). This CDR3 is built from 16 residues. Germline V gives CDR1 MDHEN, CDR2 SYDVKM. The V and J ends lost 1 base and 1 base respectively, with 14 bases between them. The DNA of the CDR3 is TGTGCCAGCAGTTTATTTGGGACAATTAGTTCCTACGAGCAGTACTTC. As protein: CASSLFGTISSYEQYF.

V gene TRBV18 combines with J gene TRBJ2-1, with 8 bases lining up with TRBD2. This CDR3 spans 15 amino acids. V shed 6 bases, J shed 6 bases, and the junction held 10 bases outside the gene matches. CDR1 is KGHSH and CDR2 is LQKENI in the germline V gene. The CDR3 here is CASSNAGGKGNEQFF. CDR3 DNA sequence: TGTGCCAGCTCGAATGCGGGAGGAAAAGGCAATGAGCAGTTCTTC.

This clone was seen a single time. This chain joins TRBV11-2 and TRBJ1-1; maybe TRBD1 (6 bases). Germline CDR1 and CDR2: SGHAT and FQNNGV. The CDR3 runs to 16 residues. V was clipped by 3 bases and J by 0 bases, with 14 bases between them. The CDR3 region is CASSFPGGGMNTEAFF. The DNA for the CDR3 is TGTGCCAGCAGCTTCCCGGGAGGGGGAATGAACACTGAAGCTTTCTTT.

This clone has a single count. The rearrangement links TRBV28 to TRBJ2-3, with D maybe TRBD2 (6 bases). Looked up from germline, CDR1 is MDHEN and CDR2 is SYDVKM. The CDR3 totals 15 residues. The V and J ends lost 7 bases and 0 bases respectively, with 14 bases between them. CDR3 sequence: CASTNSGFSTDTQYF. Here the CDR3 DNA reads TGTGCCAGCACTAACAGCGGGTTTAGCACAGATACGCAGTATTTT.

The chain combines TRBV7-2 with TRBJ2-7; TRBD2 matches at 12 bases. The CDR3 totals 13 residues. From germline, CDR1 is SGHTA and CDR2 FQGNSA. J lost 4 bases, V lost 7 bases, and 2 bases had no gene match. In DNA form, the CDR3 reads TGTGCCAGCAAGGGACTAGCGGGTTACGAGCAGTACTTC. It encodes CASKGLAGYEQYF.